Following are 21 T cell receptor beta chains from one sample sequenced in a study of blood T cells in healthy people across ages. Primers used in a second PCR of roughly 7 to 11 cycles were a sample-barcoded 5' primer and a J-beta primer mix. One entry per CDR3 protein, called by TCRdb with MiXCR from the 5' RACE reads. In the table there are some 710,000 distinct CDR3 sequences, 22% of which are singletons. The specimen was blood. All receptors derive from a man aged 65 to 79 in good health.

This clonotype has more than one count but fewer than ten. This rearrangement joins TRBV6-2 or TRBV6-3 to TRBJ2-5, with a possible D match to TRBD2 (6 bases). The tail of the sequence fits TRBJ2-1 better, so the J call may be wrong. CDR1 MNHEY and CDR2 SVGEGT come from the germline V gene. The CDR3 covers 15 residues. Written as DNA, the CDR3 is TGTGCCAGCTCTGGGGAGGTTTACAGCTACAATGAGCAGTTCTTC. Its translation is CASSGEVYSYNEQFF.

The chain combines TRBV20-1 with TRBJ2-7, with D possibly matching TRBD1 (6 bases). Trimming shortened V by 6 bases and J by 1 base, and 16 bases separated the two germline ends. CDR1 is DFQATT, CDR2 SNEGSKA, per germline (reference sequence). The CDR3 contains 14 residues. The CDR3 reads CSASPRDTSYEQYF. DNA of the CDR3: TGCAGTGCGAGCCCTCGGGACACGTCCTACGAGCAGTACTTC.

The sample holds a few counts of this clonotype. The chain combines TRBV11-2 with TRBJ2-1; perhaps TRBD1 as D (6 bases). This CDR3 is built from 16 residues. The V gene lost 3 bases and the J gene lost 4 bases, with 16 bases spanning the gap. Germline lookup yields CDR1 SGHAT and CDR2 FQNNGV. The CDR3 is CASSFRTDLSYNEQFF. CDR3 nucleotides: TGTGCCAGCAGCTTCAGGACAGATTTGTCTTACAATGAGCAGTTCTTC.

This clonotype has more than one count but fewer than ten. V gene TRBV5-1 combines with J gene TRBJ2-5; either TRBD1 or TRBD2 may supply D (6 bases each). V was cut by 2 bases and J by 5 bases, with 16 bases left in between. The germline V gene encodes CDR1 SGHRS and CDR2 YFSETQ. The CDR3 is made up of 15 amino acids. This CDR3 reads CASSFYGGTYETQYF. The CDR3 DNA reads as TGCGCCAGCAGCTTTTACGGAGGGACATACGAGACCCAGTACTTC.

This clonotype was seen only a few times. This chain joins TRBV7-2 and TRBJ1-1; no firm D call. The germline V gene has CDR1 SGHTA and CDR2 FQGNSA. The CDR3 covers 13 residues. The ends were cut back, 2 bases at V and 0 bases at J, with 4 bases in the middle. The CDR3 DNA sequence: TGTGCCAGCAGCTTACCCTTGAACACTGAAGCTTTCTTT. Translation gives CASSLPLNTEAFF.

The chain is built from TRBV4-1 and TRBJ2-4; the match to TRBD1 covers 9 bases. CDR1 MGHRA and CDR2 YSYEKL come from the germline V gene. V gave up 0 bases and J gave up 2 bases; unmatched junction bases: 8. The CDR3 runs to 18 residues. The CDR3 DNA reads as TGCGCCAGCAGCCAAGATCAAGGGACAGGGTCTCCCAAAAACATTCAGTACTTC. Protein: CASSQDQGTGSPKNIQYF.

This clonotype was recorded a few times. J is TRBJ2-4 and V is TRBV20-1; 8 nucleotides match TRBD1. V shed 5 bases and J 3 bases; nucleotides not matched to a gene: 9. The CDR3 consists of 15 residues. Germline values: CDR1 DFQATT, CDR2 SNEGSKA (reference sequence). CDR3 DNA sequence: TGCAGTGCTTCTCCAGGGGGCGTGGGCAAAAACATTCAGTACTTC. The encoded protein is CSASPGGVGKNIQYF.

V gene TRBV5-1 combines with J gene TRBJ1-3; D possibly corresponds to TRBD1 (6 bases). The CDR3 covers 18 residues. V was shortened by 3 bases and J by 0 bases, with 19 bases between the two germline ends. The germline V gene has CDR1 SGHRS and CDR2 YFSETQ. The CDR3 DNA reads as TGCGCCAGCAGCTCTGCTTGGGCCGGACAGAGCTCTGGAAACACCATATATTTT. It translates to CASSSAWAGQSSGNTIYF.

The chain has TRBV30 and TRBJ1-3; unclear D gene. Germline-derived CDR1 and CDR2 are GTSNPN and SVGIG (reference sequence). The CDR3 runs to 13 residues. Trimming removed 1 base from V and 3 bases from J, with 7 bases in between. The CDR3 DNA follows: TGTGCCTGGAGTGGGTCATTTGGAAACACCATATATTTT. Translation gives CAWSGSFGNTIYF.

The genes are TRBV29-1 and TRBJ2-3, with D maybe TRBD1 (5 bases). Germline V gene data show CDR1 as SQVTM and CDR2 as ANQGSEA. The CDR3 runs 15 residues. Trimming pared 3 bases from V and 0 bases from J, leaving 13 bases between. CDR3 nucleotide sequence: TGCAGCGTTGAGATAGTAGGGGTTAGCACAGATACGCAGTATTTT. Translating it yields CSVEIVGVSTDTQYF.

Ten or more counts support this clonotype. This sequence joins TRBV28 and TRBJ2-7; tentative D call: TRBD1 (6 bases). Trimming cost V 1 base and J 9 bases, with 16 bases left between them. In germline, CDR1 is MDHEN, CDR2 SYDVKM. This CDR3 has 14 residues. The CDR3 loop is CASSLSGQVRAQYF. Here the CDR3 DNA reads TGTGCCAGCAGTTTATCGGGACAAGTCCGGGCGCAGTACTTC. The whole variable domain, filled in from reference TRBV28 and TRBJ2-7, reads DVKVTQSSRYLVKRTGEKVFLECVQDMDHENMFWYRQDPGLGLRLIYFSYDVKMKEKGDIPEGYSVSREKKERFSLILESASTNQTSMYLCASSLSGQVRAQYFGPGTRLTVT.

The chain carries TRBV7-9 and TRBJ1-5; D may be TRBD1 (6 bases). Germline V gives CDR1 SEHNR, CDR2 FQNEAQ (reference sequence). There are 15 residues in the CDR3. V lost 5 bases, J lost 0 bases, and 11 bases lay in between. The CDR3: CASSQTGTSNQPQHF. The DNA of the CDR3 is TGTGCCAGCAGCCAGACAGGAACTAGCAATCAGCCCCAGCATTTT.

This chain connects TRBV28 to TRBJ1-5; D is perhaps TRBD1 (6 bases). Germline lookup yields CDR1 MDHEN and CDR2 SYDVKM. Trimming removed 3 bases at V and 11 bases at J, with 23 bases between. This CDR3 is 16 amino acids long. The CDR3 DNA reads TGTGCCAGCAGTTTTCTGGCCGGCGGGGGCCTTGAGGCCCAGCATTTT. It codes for CASSFLAGGGLEAQHF.

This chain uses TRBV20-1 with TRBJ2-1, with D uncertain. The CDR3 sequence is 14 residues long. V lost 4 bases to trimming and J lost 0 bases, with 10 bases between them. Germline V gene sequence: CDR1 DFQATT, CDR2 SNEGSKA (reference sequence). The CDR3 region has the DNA TGCAGTGCTAAGAACCCGATCTCCTACAATGAGCAGTTCTTC. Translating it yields CSAKNPISYNEQFF.

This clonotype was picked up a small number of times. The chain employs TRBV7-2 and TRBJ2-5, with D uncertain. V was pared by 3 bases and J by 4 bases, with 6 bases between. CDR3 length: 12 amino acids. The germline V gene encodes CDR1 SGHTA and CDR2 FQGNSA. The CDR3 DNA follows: TGTGCCAGCAGCTTCAAAGGAGAGACCCAGTACTTC. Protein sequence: CASSFKGETQYF.

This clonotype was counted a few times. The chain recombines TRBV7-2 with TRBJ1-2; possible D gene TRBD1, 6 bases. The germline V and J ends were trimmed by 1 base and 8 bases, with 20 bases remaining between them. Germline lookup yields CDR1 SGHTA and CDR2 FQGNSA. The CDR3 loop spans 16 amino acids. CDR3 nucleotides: TGTGCCAGCAGCTTAGAGGGGGGCACAGGGCCAGGCGGCTACACCTTC. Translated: CASSLEGGTGPGGYTF.

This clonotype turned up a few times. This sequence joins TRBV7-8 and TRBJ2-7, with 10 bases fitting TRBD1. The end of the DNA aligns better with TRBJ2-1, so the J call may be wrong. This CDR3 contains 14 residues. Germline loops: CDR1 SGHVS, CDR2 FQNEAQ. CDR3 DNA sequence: TGTGCCAGCAGCCACAGACAGGGGGCTAATGAGCAGTTCTTC. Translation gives CASSHRQGANEQFF.

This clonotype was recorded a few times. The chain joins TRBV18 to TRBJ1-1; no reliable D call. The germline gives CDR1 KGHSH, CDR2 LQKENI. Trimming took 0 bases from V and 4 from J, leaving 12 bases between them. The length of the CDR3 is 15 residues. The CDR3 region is CASSPPDLQVTEAFF. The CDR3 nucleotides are TGTGCCAGCTCACCACCAGATCTCCAAGTCACTGAAGCTTTCTTT.

CDR3 DNA: TGTGCCAGCAGTTTAGGGCTAGCGGGAGGGCAGGGTCTCATTCAGTACTTC. It is translated as CASSLGLAGGQGLIQYF. This sequence joins TRBV12-3 or TRBV12-4 and TRBJ2-4, with 12 bases lining up with TRBD2. The ends lost 1 base at V and 9 bases at J; junction bases unmatched: 10. The CDR3 consists of 17 residues.

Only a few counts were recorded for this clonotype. CDR3 amino acids: CASSLGGHYEQYV. The CDR3 nucleotides read TGTGCCAGCAGCTTAGGGGGGCATTACGAGCAGTACGTC. The gene calls are TRBV7-2 and TRBJ2-7, with a tentative D call TRBD1 (6 bases). Germline V gene data show CDR1 as SGHTA and CDR2 as FQGNSA. This CDR3 comprises 13 residues. V was cut by 1 base and J by 4 bases, with 8 bases left in between.

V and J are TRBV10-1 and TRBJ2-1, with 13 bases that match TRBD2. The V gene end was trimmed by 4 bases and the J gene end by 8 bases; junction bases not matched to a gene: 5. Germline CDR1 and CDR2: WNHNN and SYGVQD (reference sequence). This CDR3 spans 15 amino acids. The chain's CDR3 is CASSAGLAGADEQFF. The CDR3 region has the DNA TGCGCCAGCAGTGCTGGACTAGCGGGGGCGGATGAGCAGTTCTTC.